This T cell receptor beta chain was found in a study of response to subunit inactivated influenza vaccine. TCRdb redid the calling of the RT-PCR reads with MiXCR, one entry per CDR3 protein. The sample consists of over 150,000 distinct CDR3 sequences, under 15% of them appearing once. CDR1 and CDR2 from the germline V gene are LNHDA and SQIVND (reference sequence). There are 19 residues in the CDR3. V lost 5 bases, J lost 0 bases, and 7 bases stayed unmatched. The material was CD8+ T cells sorted from PBMCs, obtained less than 6 days after vaccination. The sequence was collected from a man aged 45-60 years who received an inactivated influenza vaccine. J is TRBJ2-6 and V is TRBV19; 13 positions match TRBD2. The CDR3 nucleotides are TGTGCCAGTAGTTCCTTGGGACTAGCGGGATACTCTGGGGCCAACGTCCTGACTTTC. Residues: CASSSLGLAGYSGANVLTF.